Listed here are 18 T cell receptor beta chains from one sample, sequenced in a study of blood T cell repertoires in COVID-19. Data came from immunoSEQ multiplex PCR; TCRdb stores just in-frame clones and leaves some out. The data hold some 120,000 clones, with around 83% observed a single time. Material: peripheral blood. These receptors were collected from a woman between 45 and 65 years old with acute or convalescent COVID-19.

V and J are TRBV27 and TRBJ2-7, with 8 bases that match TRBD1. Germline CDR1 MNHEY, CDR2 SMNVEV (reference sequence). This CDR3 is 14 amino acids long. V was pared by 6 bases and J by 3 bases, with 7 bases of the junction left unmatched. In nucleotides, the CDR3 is TGTGCCAGCAGCCACCGGGACAGGAGCTACGAGCAGTACTTC. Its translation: CASSHRDRSYEQYF.

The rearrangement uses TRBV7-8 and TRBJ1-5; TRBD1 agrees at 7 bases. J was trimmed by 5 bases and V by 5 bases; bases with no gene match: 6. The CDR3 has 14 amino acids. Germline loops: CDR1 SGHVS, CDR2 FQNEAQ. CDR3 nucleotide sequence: TGTGCCAGCAGCGGGGACAGAAATGATCAGCCCCAGCATTTT. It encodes CASSGDRNDQPQHF.

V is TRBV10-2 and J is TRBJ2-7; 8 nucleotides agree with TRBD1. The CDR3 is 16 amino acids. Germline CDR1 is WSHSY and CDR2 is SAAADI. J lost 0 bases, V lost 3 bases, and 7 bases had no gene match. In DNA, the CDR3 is TGCGCCAGCAGTGAAGGAGGGACAGGTACCTCCTACGAGCAGTACTTC. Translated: CASSEGGTGTSYEQYF.

The CDR3 region is CATSSGQGRINQPQHF. For the CDR3, the DNA is TGTGCCACCAGCAGTGGACAGGGGCGGATCAATCAGCCCCAGCATTTT. V gene TRBV15 combines with J gene TRBJ1-5; 9 positions match TRBD1. Germline-derived CDR1 and CDR2 are LNHNV and YYDKDF (reference sequence). The trim removed 3 bases at V and 3 bases at J, leaving 6 bases unmatched. This CDR3 comprises 16 residues.

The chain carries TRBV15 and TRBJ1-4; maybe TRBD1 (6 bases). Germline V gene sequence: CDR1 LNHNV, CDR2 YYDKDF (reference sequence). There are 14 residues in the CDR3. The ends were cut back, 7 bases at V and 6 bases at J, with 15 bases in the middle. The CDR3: CATTAGGGDEKLFF. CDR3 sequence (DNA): TGTGCCACCACTGCCGGGGGGGGCGATGAAAAACTGTTTTTT.

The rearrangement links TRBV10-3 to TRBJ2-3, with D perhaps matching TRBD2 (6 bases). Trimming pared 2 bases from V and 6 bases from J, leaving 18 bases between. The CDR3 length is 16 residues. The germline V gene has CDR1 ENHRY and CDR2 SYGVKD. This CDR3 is CAISESLAVTLDTQYF. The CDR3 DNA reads TGTGCCATCAGTGAGAGCTTAGCGGTGACTCTGGATACGCAGTATTTT.

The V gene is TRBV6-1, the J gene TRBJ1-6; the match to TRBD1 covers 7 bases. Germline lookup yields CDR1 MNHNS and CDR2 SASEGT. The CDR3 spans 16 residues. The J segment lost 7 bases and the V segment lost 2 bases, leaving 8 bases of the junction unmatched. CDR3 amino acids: CASSERPGGKNSPLHF. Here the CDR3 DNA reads TGTGCCAGCAGTGAAAGGCCAGGGGGAAAAAATTCACCCCTCCACTTT.

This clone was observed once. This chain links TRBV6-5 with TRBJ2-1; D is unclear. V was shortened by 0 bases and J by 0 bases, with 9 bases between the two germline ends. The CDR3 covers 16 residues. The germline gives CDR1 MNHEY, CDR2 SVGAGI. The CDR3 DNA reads TGTGCCAGCAGTTACTCTGGGCAGGCCTCCTACAATGAGCAGTTCTTC. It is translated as CASSYSGQASYNEQFF.

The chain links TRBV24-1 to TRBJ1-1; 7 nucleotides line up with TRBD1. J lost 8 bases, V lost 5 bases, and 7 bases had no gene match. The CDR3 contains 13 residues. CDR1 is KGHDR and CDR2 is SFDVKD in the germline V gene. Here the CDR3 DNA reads TGTGCCACCAGTGCCACCGGGACAGCAGAAGCTTTCTTT. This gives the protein CATSATGTAEAFF.

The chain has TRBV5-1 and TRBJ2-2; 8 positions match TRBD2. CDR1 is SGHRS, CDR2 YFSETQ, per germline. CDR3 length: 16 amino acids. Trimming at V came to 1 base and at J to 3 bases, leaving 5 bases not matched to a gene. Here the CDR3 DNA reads TGCGCCAGCAGCTTGATGAGCGGGGGATACACCGGGGAGCTGTTTTTT. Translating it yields CASSLMSGGYTGELFF. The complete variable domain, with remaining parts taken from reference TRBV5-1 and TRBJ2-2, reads KAGVTQTPRYLIKTRGQQVTLSCSPISGHRSVSWYQQTPGQGLQFLFEYFSETQRNKGNFPGRFSGRQFSNSRSEMNVSTLELGDSALYLCASSLMSGGYTGELFFGEGSRLTVL.

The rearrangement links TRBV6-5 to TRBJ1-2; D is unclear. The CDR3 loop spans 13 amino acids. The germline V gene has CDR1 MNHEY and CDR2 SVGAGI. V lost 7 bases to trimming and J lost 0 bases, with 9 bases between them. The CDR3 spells CASNEGTNYGYTF. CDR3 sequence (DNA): TGTGCCAGCAACGAGGGTACTAACTATGGCTACACCTTC.

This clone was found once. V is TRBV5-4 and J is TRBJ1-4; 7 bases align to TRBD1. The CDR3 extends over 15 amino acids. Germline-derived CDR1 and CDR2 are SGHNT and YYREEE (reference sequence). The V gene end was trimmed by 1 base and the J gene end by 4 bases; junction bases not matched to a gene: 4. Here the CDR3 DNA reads TGTGCCAGCAGCTTGAAGGGGGCCGTTAATGAAAAACTGTTTTTT. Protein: CASSLKGAVNEKLFF.

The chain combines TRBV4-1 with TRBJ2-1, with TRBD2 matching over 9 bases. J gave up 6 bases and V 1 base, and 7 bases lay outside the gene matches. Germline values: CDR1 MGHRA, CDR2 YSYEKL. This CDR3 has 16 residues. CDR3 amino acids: CASSQAAGLALNEQFF. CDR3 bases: TGCGCCAGCAGCCAAGCGGCGGGACTAGCTCTCAATGAGCAGTTCTTC.

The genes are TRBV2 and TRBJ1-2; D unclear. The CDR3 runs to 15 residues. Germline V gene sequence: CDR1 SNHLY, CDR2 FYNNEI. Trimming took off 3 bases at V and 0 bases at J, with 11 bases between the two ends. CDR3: CASSDGVNTNYGYTF. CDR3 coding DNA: TGTGCCAGCAGTGACGGTGTGAATACTAACTATGGCTACACCTTC. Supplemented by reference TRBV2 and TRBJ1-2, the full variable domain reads EPEVTQTPSHQVTQMGQEVILRCVPISNHLYFYWYRQILGQKVEFLVSFYNNEISEKSEIFDDQFSVERPDGSNFTLKIRSTKLEDSAMYFCASSDGVNTNYGYTFGSGTRLTVV.

CDR3 bases: TGTGCCAGCAGTTACGGGAGATTACAGGGGGCGGACGGCTACACCTTC. Its protein product is CASSYGRLQGADGYTF. The V and J genes are TRBV6-6 and TRBJ1-2; TRBD1 agrees at 9 bases. J was trimmed by 8 bases and V by 2 bases; bases with no gene match: 12. The CDR3 has 16 residues. Looked up from germline, CDR1 is MNHNY and CDR2 is SVGAGI (reference sequence).

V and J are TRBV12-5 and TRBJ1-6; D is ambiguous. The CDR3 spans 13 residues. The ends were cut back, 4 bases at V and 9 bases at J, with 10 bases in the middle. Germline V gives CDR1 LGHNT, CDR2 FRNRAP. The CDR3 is CASGSGRFSPLHF. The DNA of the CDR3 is TGTGCTAGTGGTTCAGGAAGGTTTTCACCCCTCCACTTT.

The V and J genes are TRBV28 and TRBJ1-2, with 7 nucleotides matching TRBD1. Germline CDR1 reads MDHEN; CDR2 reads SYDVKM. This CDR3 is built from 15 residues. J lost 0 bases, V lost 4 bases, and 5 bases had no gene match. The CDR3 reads CASSSDRLPNYGYTF. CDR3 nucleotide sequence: TGTGCCAGCAGTTCGGACAGGCTTCCTAACTATGGCTACACCTTC.

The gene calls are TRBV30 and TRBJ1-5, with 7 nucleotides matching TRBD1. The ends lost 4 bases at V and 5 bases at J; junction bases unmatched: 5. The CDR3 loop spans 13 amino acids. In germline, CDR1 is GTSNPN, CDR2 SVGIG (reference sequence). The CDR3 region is CAWNRGFDQPQHF. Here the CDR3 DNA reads TGTGCCTGGAACAGGGGTTTCGATCAGCCCCAGCATTTT.